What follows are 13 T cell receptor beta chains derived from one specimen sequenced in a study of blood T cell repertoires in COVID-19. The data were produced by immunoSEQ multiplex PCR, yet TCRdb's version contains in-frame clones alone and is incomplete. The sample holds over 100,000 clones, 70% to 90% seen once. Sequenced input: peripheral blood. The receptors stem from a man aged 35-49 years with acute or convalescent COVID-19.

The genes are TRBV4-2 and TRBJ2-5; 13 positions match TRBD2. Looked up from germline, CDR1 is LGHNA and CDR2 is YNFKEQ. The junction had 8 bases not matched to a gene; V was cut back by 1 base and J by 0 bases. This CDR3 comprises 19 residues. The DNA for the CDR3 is TGTGCCAGCAGCCAAGCAAGGACTAGCGGGGGATTGTACCAAGAGACCCAGTACTTC. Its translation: CASSQARTSGGLYQETQYF.

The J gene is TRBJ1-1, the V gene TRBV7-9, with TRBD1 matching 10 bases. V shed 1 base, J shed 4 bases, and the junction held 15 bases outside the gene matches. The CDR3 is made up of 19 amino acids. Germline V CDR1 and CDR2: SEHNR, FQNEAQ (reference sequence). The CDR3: CASSLGPRGTGVSSTEAFF. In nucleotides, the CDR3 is TGTGCCAGCAGCTTAGGACCTCGCGGGACAGGGGTCTCATCCACTGAAGCTTTCTTT.

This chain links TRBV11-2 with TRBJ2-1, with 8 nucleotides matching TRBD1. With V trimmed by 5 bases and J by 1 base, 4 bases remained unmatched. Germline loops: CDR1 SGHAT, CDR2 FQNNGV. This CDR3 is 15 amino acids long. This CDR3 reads CASSHHRGSYNEQFF. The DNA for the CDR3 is TGTGCCAGCAGCCACCACAGGGGGTCCTACAATGAGCAGTTCTTC. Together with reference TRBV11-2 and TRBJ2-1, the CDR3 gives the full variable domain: EAGVAQSPRYKIIEKRQSVAFWCNPISGHATLYWYQQILGQGPKLLIQFQNNGVVDDSQLPKDRFSAERLKGVDSTLKIQPAKLEDSAVYLCASSHHRGSYNEQFFGPGTRLTVL.

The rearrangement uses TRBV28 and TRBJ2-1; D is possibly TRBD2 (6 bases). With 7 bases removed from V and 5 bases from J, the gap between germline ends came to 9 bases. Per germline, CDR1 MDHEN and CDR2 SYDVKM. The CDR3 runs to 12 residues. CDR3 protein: CASTPGDNEQFF. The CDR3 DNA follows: TGTGCCAGCACCCCGGGGGACAATGAGCAGTTCTTC. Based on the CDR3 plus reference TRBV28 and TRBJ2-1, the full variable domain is DVKVTQSSRYLVKRTGEKVFLECVQDMDHENMFWYRQDPGLGLRLIYFSYDVKMKEKGDIPEGYSVSREKKERFSLILESASTNQTSMYLCASTPGDNEQFFGPGTRLTVL.

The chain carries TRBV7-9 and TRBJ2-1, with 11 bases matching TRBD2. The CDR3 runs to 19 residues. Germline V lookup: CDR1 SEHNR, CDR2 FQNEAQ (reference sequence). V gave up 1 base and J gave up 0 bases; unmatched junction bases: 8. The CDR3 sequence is CASSLGVAGGLYSYNEQFF. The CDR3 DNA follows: TGTGCCAGCAGCTTAGGGGTAGCGGGGGGGCTCTACTCCTACAATGAGCAGTTCTTC.

The CDR3 sequence is CASTPPGGRETQYF. CDR3 in DNA: TGTGCCAGCACTCCGCCAGGGGGCAGGGAGACCCAGTACTTC. J is TRBJ2-5 and V is TRBV6-5, with 8 nucleotides matching TRBD1. The CDR3 extends over 14 amino acids. Germline CDR1 MNHEY, CDR2 SVGAGI. J gave up 5 bases and V 7 bases, and 9 bases lay outside the gene matches.

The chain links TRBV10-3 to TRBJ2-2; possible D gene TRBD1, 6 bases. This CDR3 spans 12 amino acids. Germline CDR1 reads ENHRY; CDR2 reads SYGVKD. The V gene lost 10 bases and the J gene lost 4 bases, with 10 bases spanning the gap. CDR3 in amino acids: CATSDSTGELFF. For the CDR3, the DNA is TGTGCCACCTCGGACAGCACCGGGGAGCTGTTTTTT.

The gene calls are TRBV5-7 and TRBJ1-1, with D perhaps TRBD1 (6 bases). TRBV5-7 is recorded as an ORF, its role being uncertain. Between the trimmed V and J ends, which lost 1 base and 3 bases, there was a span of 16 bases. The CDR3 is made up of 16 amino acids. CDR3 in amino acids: CASSLRRWGRDTEAFF. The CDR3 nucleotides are TGTGCCAGCAGCTTGCGACGCTGGGGGCGGGACACTGAAGCTTTCTTT.

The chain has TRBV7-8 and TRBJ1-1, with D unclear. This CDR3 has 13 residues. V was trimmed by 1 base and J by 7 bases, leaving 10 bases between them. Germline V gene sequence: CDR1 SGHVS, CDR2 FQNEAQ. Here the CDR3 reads CASSLGTNNEAFF. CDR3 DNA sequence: TGTGCCAGCAGCTTAGGGACTAATAATGAAGCTTTCTTT.

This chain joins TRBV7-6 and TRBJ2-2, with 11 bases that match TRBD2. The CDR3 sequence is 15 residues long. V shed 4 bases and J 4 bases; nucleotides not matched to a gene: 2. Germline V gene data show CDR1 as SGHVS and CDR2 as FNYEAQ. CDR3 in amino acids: CASSSLAGGTGELFF. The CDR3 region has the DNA TGTGCCAGCAGCTCTCTAGCGGGGGGCACCGGGGAGCTGTTTTTT.

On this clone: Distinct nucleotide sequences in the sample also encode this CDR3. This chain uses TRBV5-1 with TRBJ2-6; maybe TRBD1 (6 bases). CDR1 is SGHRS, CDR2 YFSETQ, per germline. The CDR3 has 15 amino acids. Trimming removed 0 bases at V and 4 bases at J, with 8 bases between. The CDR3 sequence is CASSLDRAGANVLTF. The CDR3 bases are TGCGCCAGCAGCTTGGACAGGGCCGGGGCCAACGTCCTGACTTTC. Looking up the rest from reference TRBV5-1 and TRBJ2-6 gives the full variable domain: KAGVTQTPRYLIKTRGQQVTLSCSPISGHRSVSWYQQTPGQGLQFLFEYFSETQRNKGNFPGRFSGRQFSNSRSEMNVSTLELGDSALYLCASSLDRAGANVLTFGAGSRLTVL.

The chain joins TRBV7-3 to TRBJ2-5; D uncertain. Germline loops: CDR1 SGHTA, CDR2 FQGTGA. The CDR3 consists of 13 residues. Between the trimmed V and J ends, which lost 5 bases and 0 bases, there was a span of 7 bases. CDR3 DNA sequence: TGTGCCAGCAGCCGCGACAACCAAGAGACCCAGTACTTC. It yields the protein CASSRDNQETQYF. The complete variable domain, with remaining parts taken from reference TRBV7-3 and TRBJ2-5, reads GAGVSQTPSNKVTEKGKYVELRCDPISGHTALYWYRQSLGQGPEFLIYFQGTGAADDSGLPNDRFFAVRPEGSVSTLKIQRTERGDSAVYLCASSRDNQETQYFGPGTRLLVL.

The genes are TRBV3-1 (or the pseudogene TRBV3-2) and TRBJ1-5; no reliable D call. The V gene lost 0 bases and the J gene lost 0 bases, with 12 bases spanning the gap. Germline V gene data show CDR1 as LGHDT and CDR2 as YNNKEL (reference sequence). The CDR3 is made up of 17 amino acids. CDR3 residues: CASSQELPGHSNQPQHF. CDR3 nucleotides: TGTGCCAGCAGCCAAGAACTTCCGGGTCATAGCAATCAGCCCCAGCATTTT.